The 23 T cell receptor beta chains listed next were all sequenced from one sample in a study of T-cell memory formation after mild COVID-19. One entry per CDR3 protein results from TCRdb running MiXCR on the 5' RACE reads. Of some 300,000 distinct CDR3 sequences listed, about 20% are singletons. The sequenced sample was PBMCs or a T cell subset sorted from them (not recorded which). The receptors come from a man younger than 35 who had mild COVID-19 (a few samples of this study predate the infection). Cell type and time point are not known.

The rearrangement links TRBV29-1 to TRBJ2-3, with TRBD2 matching 7 bases. The length of the CDR3 is 16 residues. CDR1 SQVTM and CDR2 ANQGSEA come from the germline V gene. J was trimmed by 6 bases and V by 4 bases; bases with no gene match: 16. In DNA, the CDR3 is TGCAGCGTTGGGACTAGTGGTCGACCGACGTCGGATACGCAGTATTTT. Residues: CSVGTSGRPTSDTQYF.

This clonotype was seen many times. V gene TRBV5-1 combines with J gene TRBJ2-7; TRBD2 is a possible D gene (5 bases). Between the trimmed V and J ends, which lost 2 bases and 2 bases, there was a span of 8 bases. The length of the CDR3 is 13 residues. Germline V gene data show CDR1 as SGHRS and CDR2 as YFSETQ. This chain's CDR3 is CASSLPGTYEQYF. In DNA form, the CDR3 reads TGCGCCAGCAGCTTACCCGGGACCTACGAGCAGTACTTC.

This clonotype was found many times. This rearrangement joins TRBV11-2 to TRBJ2-1; D may be TRBD1 or TRBD2 (5 bases each). From germline, CDR1 is SGHAT and CDR2 FQNNGV. The CDR3 length is 15 residues. V gave up 2 bases and J gave up 7 bases, with 15 bases separating them. CDR3 sequence (DNA): TGTGCCAGCAGCTTAAGGGACGCGGTGGTTAATGAGCAGTTCTTC. Residues: CASSLRDAVVNEQFF.

This clonotype came up a few times. The chain links TRBV6-5 to TRBJ1-4; D unresolved. V lost 0 bases to trimming and J lost 5 bases, with 13 bases between them. This CDR3 has 16 residues. The germline V gene has CDR1 MNHEY and CDR2 SVGAGI. In nucleotides, the CDR3 is TGTGCCAGCAGTTACTCGATTCGCAGTTTGAATGAAAAACTGTTTTTT. Its translation is CASSYSIRSLNEKLFF.

The chain couples TRBV15 to TRBJ1-2; 7 positions agree with TRBD1. Germline CDR1 is LNHNV and CDR2 is YYDKDF (reference sequence). CDR3 length equals 15 residues. The ends lost 2 bases at V and 4 bases at J; junction bases unmatched: 7. This CDR3 reads CATSRSRGRSYGYTF. In DNA, the CDR3 is TGTGCCACCAGCAGATCGAGGGGGCGAAGCTATGGCTACACCTTC. Full variable domain (missing parts from reference TRBV15 and TRBJ1-2): DAMVIQNPRYQVTQFGKPVTLSCSQTLNHNVMYWYQQKSSQAPKLLFHYYDKDFNNEADTPDNFQSRRPNTSFCFLDIRSPGLGDTAMYLCATSRSRGRSYGYTFGSGTRLTVV.

This clonotype was detected only a few times. The chain couples TRBV5-1 to TRBJ2-4, with 7 bases aligning to TRBD1. V was pared by 2 bases and J by 8 bases, with 4 bases of the junction left unmatched. CDR3 length: 13 residues. The germline gives CDR1 SGHRS, CDR2 YFSETQ. The CDR3 here is CASSLQGWDIQYF. The CDR3 DNA reads TGCGCCAGCAGCTTACAGGGGTGGGACATTCAGTACTTC.

This clonotype was seen a few times. The rearrangement links TRBV25-1 to TRBJ1-2; D is unresolved. CDR3 length: 15 amino acids. CDR1 and CDR2 from the germline V gene are MGHDK and SYGVNS. V lost 3 bases, J lost 5 bases, and 16 bases lay in between. In DNA form, the CDR3 reads TGTGCCAGCAGTGATAGAAGAAATGGTGGGTATGGCTACACCTTC. Amino acid sequence: CASSDRRNGGYGYTF.

Only a few counts were recorded for this clonotype. This rearrangement joins TRBV5-1 to TRBJ1-4; no clear D. The V end was cut by 7 bases, the J end by 3 bases, with 13 bases between. The CDR3 has 14 amino acids. CDR1 and CDR2 from the germline V gene are SGHRS and YFSETQ. CDR3 nucleotides: TGCGCCAGCGGCGTCGGCTCGGCTAATGAAAAACTGTTTTTT. It yields the protein CASGVGSANEKLFF.

This rearrangement joins TRBV5-6 to TRBJ2-3, with 9 bases matching TRBD2. This CDR3 is 15 amino acids long. Losses at the gene ends were 4 bases for V and 2 bases for J; bases not matched to a gene: 5. Germline V CDR1 and CDR2: SGHDT, YYEEEE. For the CDR3, the DNA is TGTGCCAGCAGCCATAAGCGGGGGGACACAGATACGCAGTATTTT. It specifies CASSHKRGDTDTQYF.

This sequence joins TRBV7-9 and TRBJ1-1; TRBD1 matches at 9 bases. The J segment lost 13 bases and the V segment lost 1 base, leaving 10 bases of the junction unmatched. The CDR3 is made up of 14 amino acids. Per the germline V gene, CDR1 is SEHNR and CDR2 is FQNEAQ (reference sequence). The CDR3 loop is CASSLDTTRDRVFF. The CDR3 DNA is TGTGCCAGCAGCTTAGATACAACCCGGGACAGGGTTTTCTTT. Full variable domain (outside the CDR3, taken from reference TRBV7-9 and TRBJ1-1): DTGVSQNPRHKITKRGQNVTFRCDPISEHNRLYWYRQTLGQGPEFLTYFQNEAQLEKSRLLSDRFSAERPKGSFSTLEIQRTEQGDSAMYLCASSLDTTRDRVFFGQGTRLTVV.

The chain employs TRBV7-9 and TRBJ1-1; D may be TRBD1 (6 bases). This CDR3 has 15 residues. Trimming took off 3 bases at V and 5 bases at J, with 16 bases between the two ends. Germline CDR1 is SEHNR and CDR2 is FQNEAQ (reference sequence). CDR3: CASSLWGGAGTEAFF. The CDR3 region has the DNA TGTGCCAGCAGCTTGTGGGGGGGCGCGGGTACTGAAGCTTTCTTT.

This chain connects TRBV4-2 to TRBJ2-5; possible D gene TRBD1, 6 bases. Germline lookup yields CDR1 LGHNA and CDR2 YNFKEQ. The CDR3 has 14 residues. Trimming shortened V by 4 bases and J by 4 bases, and 13 bases separated the two germline ends. The CDR3 nucleotides read TGTGCCAGCAGCCCTTCAGGGGCCGGAGAGACCCAGTACTTC. As protein: CASSPSGAGETQYF.

Here the CDR3 reads CASKSGGATYNEQFF. CDR3 in DNA: TGTGCCAGTAAAAGCGGGGGGGCAACTTACAATGAGCAGTTCTTC. The chain links TRBV27 to TRBJ2-1; the match to TRBD2 covers 10 bases. This CDR3 has 15 residues. CDR1 MNHEY and CDR2 SMNVEV come from the germline V gene (reference sequence). Trimming cost V 9 bases and J 4 bases; bases outside gene matches: 9.

This clonotype turned up a few times. This rearrangement joins TRBV5-1 to TRBJ2-6; D not resolved. There are 15 residues in the CDR3. CDR1 is SGHRS, CDR2 YFSETQ, per germline. Trimming removed 4 bases from V and 2 bases from J, with 10 bases in between. The CDR3: CASSQPGAGANVLTF. The CDR3 DNA reads TGCGCCAGCAGCCAGCCAGGCGCTGGGGCCAACGTCCTGACTTTC.

This clonotype came up a few times. The chain combines TRBV12-3 or TRBV12-4 with TRBJ1-5; D unresolved. The CDR3 has 12 residues. Trimming took off 5 bases at V and 7 bases at J, with 9 bases between the two ends. CDR3 sequence reads: CASSPLGQPQHF. The CDR3 region has the DNA TGTGCCAGCAGTCCTCTGGGGCAGCCCCAGCATTTT.

There are a few counts of this clonotype. The rearrangement joins TRBV14 to TRBJ2-3; the match to TRBD1 covers 7 bases. With 1 base clipped from V and 1 base from J, the junction kept 2 bases outside the gene matches. Germline lookup yields CDR1 SGHDN and CDR2 FVKESK. CDR3 length: 15 amino acids. CDR3 protein: CASSQGTGGTDTQYF. The CDR3, as DNA: TGTGCCAGCAGCCAAGGGACAGGAGGCACAGATACGCAGTATTTT.

V is TRBV28 and J is TRBJ2-7; tentatively, D is TRBD2 (7 bases). The CDR3 covers 14 residues. Per the germline V gene, CDR1 is MDHEN and CDR2 is SYDVKM. The V end was cut by 7 bases, the J end by 9 bases, with 22 bases between. CDR3 region: CASKPRGAPFLQYV. The CDR3 nucleotides read TGTGCCAGCAAGCCCCGGGGGGCCCCTTTTCTGCAGTACGTC.

This chain uses TRBV5-1 with TRBJ2-5; TRBD1 matches at 7 bases. Germline V lookup: CDR1 SGHRS, CDR2 YFSETQ. The CDR3 has 17 amino acids. J gave up 10 bases and V 3 bases, and 21 bases lay outside the gene matches. The CDR3 spells CASSSDRPGVRSYLQYF. In DNA form, the CDR3 reads TGCGCCAGCAGCTCGGACAGGCCCGGGGTTCGGTCCTATCTCCAGTACTTC.

The chain is built from TRBV12-3 or TRBV12-4 and TRBJ1-6; 11 bases agree with TRBD1. V trimming: 4 bases; J trimming: 10 bases; junction bases outside the gene matches: 3. CDR3 size: 14 residues. The CDR3 sequence: CASSWTGGGSPLHF. In DNA form, the CDR3 reads TGTGCCAGCAGTTGGACAGGGGGCGGATCACCCCTCCACTTT.

This clonotype has a handful of counts. The J gene is TRBJ2-1, the V gene TRBV7-6, with 8 bases that match TRBD2. CDR3 size: 15 residues. Per germline, CDR1 SGHVS and CDR2 FNYEAQ. V shed 2 bases, J shed 6 bases, and the junction held 6 bases outside the gene matches. CDR3 in DNA: TGTGCCAGCAGCTTAATGGGACTAGTCTCCAATGAGCAGTTCTTC. Translating gives CASSLMGLVSNEQFF.

The chain's CDR3 is CASSYSAGTGGEKLFF. The CDR3 DNA is TGTGCCAGCAGTTACTCCGCCGGGACAGGTGGCGAAAAACTGTTTTTT. The chain combines TRBV6-5 with TRBJ1-4; TRBD1 matches 8 bases. Germline V gene data show CDR1 as MNHEY and CDR2 as SVGAGI. The CDR3 loop spans 16 amino acids. The J segment lost 8 bases and the V segment lost 0 bases, leaving 8 bases of the junction unmatched.

This chain's CDR3 is CASSPAERSPLHF. For the CDR3, the DNA is TGTGCCAGCTCACCAGCCGAGAGGTCACCCCTCCACTTT. The chain links TRBV18 to TRBJ1-6; D is undetermined. With 2 bases removed from V and 10 bases from J, the gap between germline ends came to 9 bases. The CDR3 is made up of 13 amino acids. The germline V gene encodes CDR1 KGHSH and CDR2 LQKENI.

The rearrangement uses TRBV9 and TRBJ1-4; no reliable D call. The CDR3 is 16 amino acids. Germline V gives CDR1 SGDLS, CDR2 YYNGEE. V was shortened by 3 bases and J by 6 bases, with 18 bases between the two germline ends. The DNA of the CDR3 is TGTGCCAGCAGCGCAGCAGGCCTCACTCGGGATGAAAAACTGTTTTTT. Translating it yields CASSAAGLTRDEKLFF.